A single sample is the source of the 13 T cell receptor beta chains below, sequenced in a study of molecular identifiers for immune sequencing clone quantification. Each CDR3 protein gets one entry after TCRdb re-called the PCR reads with MiXCR. This table has some 590,000 distinct CDR3 sequences, roughly 27% appearing once. The sample was naive CD8+ T cells from blood, with Jurkat cell RNA spiked in. Subset denoted: FACS-sorted CD8+CD4-CCR7+CD45RA+ naive T cells. Receptors originate from a human donor in good health. Some libraries in this study had Jurkat cell RNA spiked in.

V and J are TRBV20-1 and TRBJ1-5; D remains ambiguous. CDR1 is DFQATT and CDR2 is SNEGSKA in the germline V gene (reference sequence). The V and J ends lost 5 bases and 0 bases respectively, with 14 bases between them. The CDR3 covers 15 residues. The CDR3: CSARSLGNSNQPQHF. The CDR3 coding sequence is TGCAGTGCTCGTTCGCTCGGAAATAGCAATCAGCCCCAGCATTTT.

Regarding this clonotype: One junction end does not reproduce the germline sequence, and a read error may be involved. The genes are TRBV5-3 and TRBJ2-3; 10 bases agree with TRBD2. TRBV5-3 falls under the ORF class, with uncertain function. The CDR3 has 17 residues. The CDR3 coding sequence is TGTGCCAGCAGCTCCTATACTAGCGGGGTTAGCACAGATACGCAGTATTTT. This gives the protein CASSSYTSGVSTDTQYF.

This clonotype appeared a few times. This chain joins TRBV4-1 and TRBJ2-3; TRBD2 agrees at 10 bases. Losses at the gene ends were 0 bases for V and 13 bases for J; bases not matched to a gene: 10. The germline CDR1 and CDR2 sequences are MGHRA and YSYEKL. The CDR3 runs to 15 residues. CDR3 loop: CASSQDVSSGSPEYF. DNA of the CDR3: TGCGCCAGCAGCCAAGATGTGTCTAGCGGGAGCCCTGAGTATTTT.

There are a few counts of this clonotype. V and J are TRBV6-2 or TRBV6-3 and TRBJ2-7; D unclear. CDR3 length equals 14 residues. Germline V CDR1 and CDR2: MNHEY, SVGEGT. Trimming removed 0 bases from V and 7 bases from J, with 13 bases in between. The CDR3 DNA reads as TGTGCCAGCAGTTACTCGATCGCCCTAAATGAGCAGTACTTC. The encoded protein is CASSYSIALNEQYF.

As concerns this clonotype: A junction end diverges from the germline sequence, so it may reflect a read error. The rearrangement links TRBV7-9 to TRBJ1-5; tentative D call: TRBD1 (5 bases). Germline CDR1 reads SEHNR; CDR2 reads FQNEAQ (reference sequence). The CDR3 has 18 residues. The CDR3 DNA is TGTGCCAGCAGCTTTTCGCCAGGGAGGGATATGAGCAATCCGCCCCAGCATTTT. Protein product: CASSFSPGRDMSNPPQHF.

The V and J genes are TRBV4-2 and TRBJ1-1, with D tentatively TRBD1 (5 bases). Germline CDR1 is LGHNA and CDR2 is YNFKEQ. The CDR3 extends over 15 amino acids. V was clipped by 4 bases and J by 2 bases, with 14 bases between them. The CDR3 spells CASSLPETANTEAFF. The CDR3 nucleotides are TGTGCCAGCAGCCTGCCCGAGACAGCCAACACTGAAGCTTTCTTT.

This clonotype was seen many times. V is TRBV19 and J is TRBJ2-2; D is perhaps TRBD2 (5 bases). V was trimmed by 4 bases and J by 3 bases, leaving 15 bases between them. The length of the CDR3 is 16 residues. Germline V CDR1 and CDR2: LNHDA, SQIVND (reference sequence). In DNA, the CDR3 is TGTGCCAGTAGTAATCCCCCTGAGCGGTACACCGGGGAGCTGTTTTTT. Translation gives CASSNPPERYTGELFF.

The chain carries TRBV5-5 and TRBJ1-2; TRBD1 aligns across 10 bases. This CDR3 region has 15 residues. The V gene end was trimmed by 10 bases and the J gene end by 5 bases; junction bases not matched to a gene: 14. Germline V gene data show CDR1 as SGHKS and CDR2 as YYEKEE (reference sequence). This CDR3 is CASGQGEVEWYGYTF. CDR3 DNA: TGTGCCTCCGGACAGGGGGAGGTTGAATGGTATGGCTACACCTTC.

This clonotype was counted ten times or more. The rearrangement joins TRBV29-1 to TRBJ2-1; weak D call: TRBD1 (6 bases). Looked up from germline, CDR1 is SQVTM and CDR2 is ANQGSEA. This CDR3 has 15 amino acids. With 4 bases removed from V and 2 bases from J, the gap between germline ends came to 15 bases. CDR3 amino acids: CSVGTGTSPYNEQFF. The CDR3 region has the DNA TGCAGCGTTGGTACCGGGACAAGTCCCTACAATGAGCAGTTCTTC.

This clonotype was found a few times. The CDR3 protein is CASSLTGGGSGELFF. The CDR3 nucleotides are TGTGCCAGCAGCTTAACGGGCGGGGGTTCCGGGGAGCTGTTTTTT. The chain is built from TRBV7-3 and TRBJ2-2; 7 bases are a match to TRBD2. The germline CDR1 and CDR2 sequences are SGHTA and FQGTGA. The CDR3 spans 15 residues. The V and J ends lost 0 bases and 6 bases, in that order; junction bases with no gene match: 4.

The rearrangement joins TRBV7-9 to TRBJ1-2, with D tentatively TRBD1 (5 bases). Germline CDR1 is SEHNR and CDR2 is FQNEAQ (reference sequence). The CDR3 has 17 residues. The V and J ends lost 1 base and 2 bases respectively, with 17 bases between them. Here the CDR3 reads CASSLGTFTKLNYGYTF. In DNA form, the CDR3 reads TGTGCCAGCAGCTTAGGGACATTCACAAAATTGAACTATGGCTACACCTTC.

Comments on this clonotype: This may come from a read error, since a much larger clone is one base off. The chain couples TRBV28 to TRBJ2-3; D is possibly TRBD2 (5 bases). This CDR3 region has 19 residues. Germline V CDR1 and CDR2: MDHEN, SYDVKM. CDR3: CAGSWLKASTQLSTDTQYF. CDR3 sequence (DNA): TGTGCCGGCAGTTGGCTAAAGGCTAGCACCCAGCTTAGCACAGATACGCAGTATTTT.

The CDR3, as DNA: TGTGCCCCCTGGACAGGTCATAGCAATCAGCCCCAGCATTTT. Residues: CAPWTGHSNQPQHF. V and J are TRBV19 and TRBJ1-5, with 7 nucleotides matching TRBD1. V was pared by 11 bases and J by 0 bases, with 7 bases of the junction left unmatched. The germline CDR1 and CDR2 sequences are LNHDA and SQIVND (reference sequence). CDR3 length: 14 amino acids.